This is a list of T cell receptor beta chains from one sample in a study of blood T cell repertoires in COVID-19. Here immunoSEQ multiplex PCR was the method, and the copy in TCRdb shows in-frame clones only, minus some. Of under 300,000 clones listed, about 83% are singletons. Sequenced input: peripheral blood. The receptors derive from a man older than 75 with acute or convalescent COVID-19. CDR3s include the opening cysteine and the closing phenylalanine or tryptophan. A D gene is named only where the DNA matches it firmly. Some rows have no size entry. The others give once, few or many, or a class for an expanded clone.

CDR3 DNA,CDR3 protein,V gene,J gene,D gene,clone size
TGTGCCAGCAGCTTGGAAGCTAACTCCTACGAGCAGTACTTC,CASSLEANSYEQYF,TRBV5-4,TRBJ2-7,NA,NA
TGCAGTGCTAGTAAAGGGGTCGATCAGCCCCAGCATTTT,CSASKGVDQPQHF,TRBV20-1,TRBJ1-5,NA,NA
TGCGCCAGCAGCTTGGCGCGGGGGGGCGGGGATACGCAGTATTTT,CASSLARGGGDTQYF,TRBV5-1,TRBJ2-3,TRBD2,NA
TGTGCCAGCAGTTACTTTGGACTAGAGAAGAATGAGCAGTTCTTC,CASSYFGLEKNEQFF,TRBV6-5,TRBJ2-1,TRBD2,NA
TGTGCCAGCTCACCGACGGGGAACCACGAGCAGTACTTC,CASSPTGNHEQYF,TRBV18,TRBJ2-7,NA,once
TGCGCCAGCAGCTTGGGCGGATTGAGCTCTGGAAACACCATATATTTT,CASSLGGLSSGNTIYF,TRBV5-1,TRBJ1-3,NA,NA
TGTGCCAGCAGCCTGACAGGGGGTGTATCCTACGAGCAGTACTTC,CASSLTGGVSYEQYF,TRBV28,TRBJ2-7,TRBD1,NA
TGCGCCAGCAGCTTGGTGGACAGGAGGGATGAGCAGTTCTTC,CASSLVDRRDEQFF,TRBV5-1,TRBJ2-1,NA,NA
TGTGCCAGCAGTCTCCCCCCCTTAGCGGGGGGGCTAGATGAGCAGTTCTTC,CASSLPPLAGGLDEQFF,TRBV28,TRBJ2-1,TRBD2,NA
TGTGCCAGCAGCCCTAGACTCACCCAGTACTTC,CASSPRLTQYF,TRBV6-6,TRBJ2-5,NA,NA
TGTGCCAGCAGTTCCGGACAGGGGGCCTCCCTGAGGAGCTACACCTTC,CASSSGQGASLRSYTF,TRBV6-5,TRBJ1-2,TRBD1,NA
TGTGCCAGTAGTATCCTACCTAATTCACCCCTCCACTTT,CASSILPNSPLHF,TRBV19,TRBJ1-6,NA,NA
TGTGCCAGTAGTTCCCAGACAGGGCCCTACGAGCAGTACTTC,CASSSQTGPYEQYF,TRBV19,TRBJ2-7,TRBD1,NA
TGTGCCAGCAGCTTGGCCGGGGGTGAGCAGTTCTTC,CASSLAGGEQFF,TRBV5-8,TRBJ2-1,NA,once
TGTGCCAGCTCGGGGATCTATGGCTACACCTTC,CASSGIYGYTF,TRBV27,TRBJ1-2,NA,NA
TGTGCCAGCAGTGAAGCGAGGAAGCAGACTAGCACAGATACGCAGTATTTT,CASSEARKQTSTDTQYF,TRBV2,TRBJ2-3,NA,NA
TGTGCCAGTAGGGGCAGGGGGACAGATACGCAGTATTTT,CASRGRGTDTQYF,TRBV19,TRBJ2-3,TRBD1,NA
TGTGCCACCAGCAGATCCTGGGGGCAGGGGGGAGAGACCCAGTACTTC,CATSRSWGQGGETQYF,TRBV15,TRBJ2-5,NA,NA
TGTGCCAGCAGCAACGGGGGGACTGAAGCTTTCTTT,CASSNGGTEAFF,TRBV7-9,TRBJ1-1,NA,NA
TGCGCCAGCAGCCGAGACACGGTTTCCTACGAGCAGTACTTC,CASSRDTVSYEQYF,TRBV4-1,TRBJ2-7,NA,NA
TGTGCCACCAGCAGCCAGGACAGGGTTAAGGAAAAACTGTTTTTT,CATSSQDRVKEKLFF,TRBV15,TRBJ1-4,TRBD1,NA
TGTGCCATCAGTGAGGAGGCCGGAAGCTATGGCTACACCTTC,CAISEEAGSYGYTF,TRBV10-3,TRBJ1-2,NA,NA
TGTGCCAGCAGCTCAATGGGGCTGGCCGGGGAGCTGTTTTTT,CASSSMGLAGELFF,TRBV7-3,TRBJ2-2,NA,few
TGTGCCAGCAGCTTAGGGCAGGCGGGGGAAAAACTGTTTTTT,CASSLGQAGEKLFF,TRBV5-5,TRBJ1-4,NA,NA
TGTGCCAGGAGCTCCTGTGTACAGGATAATGAAAAACTGTTTTTT,CARSSCVQDNEKLFF,TRBV9,TRBJ1-4,NA,NA
TGTGCCACCAGCAGAGTAGCGGGAGGGCCGGACACCGGGGAGCTGTTTTTT,CATSRVAGGPDTGELFF,TRBV15,TRBJ2-2,TRBD2,NA
TGTGCCAGCAGCGTAGAAGCGGGAGGGTCCGGGGAGCTGTTTTTT,CASSVEAGGSGELFF,TRBV9,TRBJ2-2,TRBD2,NA
TGTGCCAGCAGCTCAGGGGAACGTGGAAACACCATATATTTT,CASSSGERGNTIYF,TRBV6-5,TRBJ1-3,NA,few
TGTGCCAGCAGCTTAGGAGTCTCCTACGAGCAGTACTTC,CASSLGVSYEQYF,TRBV7-8,TRBJ2-7,NA,NA
TGTGCCAGCAGCTTCCACTGGGCTAGCACAGATACGCAGTATTTT,CASSFHWASTDTQYF,TRBV7-2,TRBJ2-3,NA,NA
TGTGCCATCGGTCTAGTTGGCTACAATGAGCAGTTCTTC,CAIGLVGYNEQFF,TRBV10-3,TRBJ2-1,NA,NA
TGTGCCAGCACCGAGGGACTTCTTCAGTTCTTC,CASTEGLLQFF,TRBV28,TRBJ2-1,NA,few
TGCGCCAGCAGCCAAGGGGAAGGAGGGGAGACCCAGTACTTC,CASSQGEGGETQYF,TRBV4-1,TRBJ2-5,NA,NA
TGCGCCAGCAGCTGGGGAGCGGGAGGATACAATGAGCAGTTCTTC,CASSWGAGGYNEQFF,TRBV5-1,TRBJ2-1,TRBD2,NA
TGTGCCAGCATGACGGGGGGAACCTACGAGCAGTACTTC,CASMTGGTYEQYF,TRBV6-6,TRBJ2-7,TRBD2,once
TGTGCCAGTACCTCCCTTTTGGGAGGGCTTGGAAACACCATATATTTT,CASTSLLGGLGNTIYF,TRBV19,TRBJ1-3,NA,NA
TGTGCCAGCAGTCAGGGGACAGTTTCAGATACGCAGTATTTT,CASSQGTVSDTQYF,TRBV7-8,TRBJ2-3,TRBD1,NA
TGCGCCAGCAGACCGGGACAGGGGACGGATAATTCACCCCTCCACTTT,CASRPGQGTDNSPLHF,TRBV5-1,TRBJ1-6,TRBD1,NA
TGTGCCAGCAGTGAGGGGGGGACTAATGAAAAACTGTTTTTT,CASSEGGTNEKLFF,TRBV2,TRBJ1-4,NA,NA
TGTGCCAGCTCACCACCAGTGGGAGACTCTGGAAACACCATATATTTT,CASSPPVGDSGNTIYF,TRBV18,TRBJ1-3,NA,once
TGTGCCAGCAGTTCCAACGGACTCTCCTACGAGCAGTACTTC,CASSSNGLSYEQYF,TRBV28,TRBJ2-7,NA,NA
TGTGCCAGCAGCTTAGCCCTAGCTGGAGGAAACACCATATATTTT,CASSLALAGGNTIYF,TRBV7-8,TRBJ1-3,NA,NA
TGTGCCAGCAGCGTTGGGCAGGGTGACTACGAGCAGTACTTC,CASSVGQGDYEQYF,TRBV9,TRBJ2-7,NA,NA
TGTGCCAGCAGCCTAGGGGGGGAGGGTGGCTACACCTTC,CASSLGGEGGYTF,TRBV7-2,TRBJ1-2,NA,NA
TGTGCCAGCAGCCAACTAGCGGGGCCTGCCTACGAGCAGTACTTC,CASSQLAGPAYEQYF,TRBV3-1/TRBV3-2,TRBJ2-7,TRBD2,NA
TGTGCCAGCAGCTTAGCATCCGGACTCATCTCTGGGGCCAACGTCCTGACTTTC,CASSLASGLISGANVLTF,TRBV7-2,TRBJ2-6,NA,NA
TGTGCCAGCAGCTTAGTCGGACAGTGGGGGTGGGAGAGTGAGCAGTTCTTC,CASSLVGQWGWESEQFF,TRBV11-3,TRBJ2-1,NA,NA
TGTGCCAGCAGTAAACCACGGGACAGGGGAGTAAGGGGCCTGAATGAGCAGTTCTTC,CASSKPRDRGVRGLNEQFF,TRBV6-2/TRBV6-3,TRBJ2-1,TRBD1,NA